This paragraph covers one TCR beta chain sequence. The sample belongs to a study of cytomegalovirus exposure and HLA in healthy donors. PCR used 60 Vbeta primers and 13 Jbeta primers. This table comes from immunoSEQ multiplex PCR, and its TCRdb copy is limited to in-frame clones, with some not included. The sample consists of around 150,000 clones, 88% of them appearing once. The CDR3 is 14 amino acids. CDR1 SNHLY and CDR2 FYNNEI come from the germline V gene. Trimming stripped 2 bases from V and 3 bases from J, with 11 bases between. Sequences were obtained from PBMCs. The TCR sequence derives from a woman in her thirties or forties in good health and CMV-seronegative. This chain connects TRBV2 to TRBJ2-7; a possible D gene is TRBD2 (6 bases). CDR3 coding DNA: TGTGCCAGCAGTGAACAACTAGCCGTCTACGAGCAGTACTTC. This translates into CASSEQLAVYEQYF.